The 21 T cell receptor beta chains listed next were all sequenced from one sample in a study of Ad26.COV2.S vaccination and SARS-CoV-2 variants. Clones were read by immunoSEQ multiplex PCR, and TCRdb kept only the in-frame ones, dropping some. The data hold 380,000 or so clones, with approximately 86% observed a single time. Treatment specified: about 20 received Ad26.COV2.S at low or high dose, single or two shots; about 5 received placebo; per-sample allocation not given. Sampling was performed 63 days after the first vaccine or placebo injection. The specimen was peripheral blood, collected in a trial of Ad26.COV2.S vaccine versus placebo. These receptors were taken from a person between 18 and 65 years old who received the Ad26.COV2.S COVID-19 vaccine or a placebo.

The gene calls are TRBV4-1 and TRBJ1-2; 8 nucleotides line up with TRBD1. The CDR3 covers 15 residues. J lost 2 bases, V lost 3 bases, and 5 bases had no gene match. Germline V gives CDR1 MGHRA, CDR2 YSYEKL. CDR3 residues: CASSQIQGENYGYTF. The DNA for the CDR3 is TGCGCCAGCAGCCAGATACAGGGGGAGAACTATGGCTACACCTTC.

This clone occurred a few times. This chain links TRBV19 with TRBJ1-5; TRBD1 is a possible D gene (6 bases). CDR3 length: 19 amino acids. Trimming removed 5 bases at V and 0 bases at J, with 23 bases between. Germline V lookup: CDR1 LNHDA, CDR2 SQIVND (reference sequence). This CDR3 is CASSARARGPPYSNQPQHF. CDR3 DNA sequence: TGTGCCAGTAGTGCACGGGCCAGGGGACCACCATATAGCAATCAGCCCCAGCATTTT.

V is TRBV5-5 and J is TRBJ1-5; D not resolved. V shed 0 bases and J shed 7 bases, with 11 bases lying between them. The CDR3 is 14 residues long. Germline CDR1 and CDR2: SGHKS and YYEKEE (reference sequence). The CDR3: CASSLAGQGQPQHF. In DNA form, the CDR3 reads TGTGCCAGCAGCTTGGCTGGGCAAGGCCAGCCCCAGCATTTT.

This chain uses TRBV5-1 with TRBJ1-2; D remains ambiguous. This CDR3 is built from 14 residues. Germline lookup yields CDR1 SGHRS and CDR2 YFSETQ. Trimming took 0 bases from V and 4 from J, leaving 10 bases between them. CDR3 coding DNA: TGCGCCAGCAGCTTGGGGACGGAGGGCTATGGCTACACCTTC. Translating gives CASSLGTEGYGYTF.

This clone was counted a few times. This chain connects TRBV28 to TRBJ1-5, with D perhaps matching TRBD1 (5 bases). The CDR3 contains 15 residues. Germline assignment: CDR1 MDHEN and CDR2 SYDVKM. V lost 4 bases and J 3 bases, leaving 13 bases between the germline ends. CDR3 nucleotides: TGTGCCAGCAGTTGGGCGGGGCAGCACAATCAGCCCCAGCATTTT. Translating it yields CASSWAGQHNQPQHF. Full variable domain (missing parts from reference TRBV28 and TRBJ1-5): DVKVTQSSRYLVKRTGEKVFLECVQDMDHENMFWYRQDPGLGLRLIYFSYDVKMKEKGDIPEGYSVSREKKERFSLILESASTNQTSMYLCASSWAGQHNQPQHFGDGTRLSIL.

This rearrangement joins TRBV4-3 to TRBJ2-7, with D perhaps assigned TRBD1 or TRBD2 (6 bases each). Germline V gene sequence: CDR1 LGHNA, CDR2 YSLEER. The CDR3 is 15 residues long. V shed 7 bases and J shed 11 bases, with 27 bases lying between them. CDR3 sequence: CASIKRGAQEQMEYF. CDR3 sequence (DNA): TGCGCCAGCATCAAAAGGGGGGCCCAAGAGCAGATGGAGTACTTC.

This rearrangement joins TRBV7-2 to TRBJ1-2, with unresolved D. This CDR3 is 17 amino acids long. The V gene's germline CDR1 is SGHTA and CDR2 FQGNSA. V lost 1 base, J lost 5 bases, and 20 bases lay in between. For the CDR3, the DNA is TGTGCCAGCAGCTTAGTGGTAACGGCGGCAGCGGATTATGGCTACACCTTC. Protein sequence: CASSLVVTAAADYGYTF.

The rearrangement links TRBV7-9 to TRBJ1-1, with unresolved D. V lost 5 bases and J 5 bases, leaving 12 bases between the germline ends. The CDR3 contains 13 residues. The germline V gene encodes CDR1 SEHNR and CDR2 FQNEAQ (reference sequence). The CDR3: CASSLPDGTEAFF. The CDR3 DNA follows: TGTGCCAGCAGCCTACCGGACGGGACTGAAGCTTTCTTT.

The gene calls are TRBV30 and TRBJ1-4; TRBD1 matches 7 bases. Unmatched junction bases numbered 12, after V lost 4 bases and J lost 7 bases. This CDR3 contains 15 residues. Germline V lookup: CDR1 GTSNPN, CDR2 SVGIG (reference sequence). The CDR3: CAWKTGKEWGEKLFF. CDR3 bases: TGTGCCTGGAAGACAGGGAAAGAATGGGGTGAAAAACTGTTTTTT.

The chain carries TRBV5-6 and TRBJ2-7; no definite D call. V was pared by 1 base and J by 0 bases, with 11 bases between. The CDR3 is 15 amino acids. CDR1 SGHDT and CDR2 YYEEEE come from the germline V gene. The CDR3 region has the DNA TGTGCCAGCAGCTTGAACGGTATGCCCTCCTACGAGCAGTACTTC. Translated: CASSLNGMPSYEQYF.

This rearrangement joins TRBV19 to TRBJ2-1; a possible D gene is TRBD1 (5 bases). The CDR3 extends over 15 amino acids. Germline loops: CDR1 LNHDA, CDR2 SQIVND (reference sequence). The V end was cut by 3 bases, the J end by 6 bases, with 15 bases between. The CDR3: CASSIGWGPGNEQFF. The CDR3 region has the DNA TGTGCCAGTAGTATCGGGTGGGGCCCCGGCAATGAGCAGTTCTTC. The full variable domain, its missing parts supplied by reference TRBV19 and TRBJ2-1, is DGGITQSPKYLFRKEGQNVTLSCEQNLNHDAMYWYRQDPGQGLRLIYYSQIVNDFQKGDIAEGYSVSREKKESFPLTVTSAQKNPTAFYLCASSIGWGPGNEQFFGPGTRLTVL.

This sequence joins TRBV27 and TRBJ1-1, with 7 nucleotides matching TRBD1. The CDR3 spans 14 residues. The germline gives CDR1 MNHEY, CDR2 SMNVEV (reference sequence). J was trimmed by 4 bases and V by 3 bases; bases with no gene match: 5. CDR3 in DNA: TGTGCCAGCAGTTTCCAGGGGGTTAGCACTGAAGCTTTCTTT. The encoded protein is CASSFQGVSTEAFF.

CDR3 amino acids: CASSLVIRRGQDTQYF. As DNA, the CDR3 is TGTGCCAGCAGCTTAGTAATTCGGAGGGGGCAAGATACGCAGTATTTT. The rearrangement links TRBV7-2 to TRBJ2-3, with D maybe TRBD1 (7 bases). CDR1 is SGHTA, CDR2 FQGNSA, per germline. This CDR3 has 16 amino acids. V was cut by 1 base and J by 5 bases, with 16 bases left in between. The whole variable domain, filled in from reference TRBV7-2 and TRBJ2-3, reads GAGVSQSPSNKVTEKGKDVELRCDPISGHTALYWYRQSLGQGLEFLIYFQGNSAPDKSGLPSDRFSAERTGGSVSTLTIQRTQQEDSAVYLCASSLVIRRGQDTQYFGPGTRLTVL.

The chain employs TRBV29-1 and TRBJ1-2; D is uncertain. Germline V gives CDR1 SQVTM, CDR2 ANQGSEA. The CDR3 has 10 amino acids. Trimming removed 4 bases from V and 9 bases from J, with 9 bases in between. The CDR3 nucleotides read TGCAGCGTTGGGGATTCTAGCTACACCTTC. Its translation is CSVGDSSYTF.

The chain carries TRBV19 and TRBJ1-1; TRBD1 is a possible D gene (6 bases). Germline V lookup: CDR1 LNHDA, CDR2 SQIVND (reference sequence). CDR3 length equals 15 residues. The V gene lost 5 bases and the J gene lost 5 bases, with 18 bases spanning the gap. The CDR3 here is CASSPHDGGRTEAFF. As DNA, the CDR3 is TGTGCCAGTAGTCCCCATGATGGGGGGCGAACTGAAGCTTTCTTT.

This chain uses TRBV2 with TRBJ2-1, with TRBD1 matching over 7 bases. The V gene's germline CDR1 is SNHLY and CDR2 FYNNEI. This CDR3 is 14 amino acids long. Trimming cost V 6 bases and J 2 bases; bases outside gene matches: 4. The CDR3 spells CASSGTEAYNEQFF. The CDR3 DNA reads TGTGCCAGCAGCGGGACAGAAGCCTACAATGAGCAGTTCTTC.

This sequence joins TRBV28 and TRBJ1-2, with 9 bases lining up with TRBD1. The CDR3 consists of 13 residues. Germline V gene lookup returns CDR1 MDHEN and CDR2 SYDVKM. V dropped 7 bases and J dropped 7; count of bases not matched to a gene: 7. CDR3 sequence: CASKVQGASGYTF. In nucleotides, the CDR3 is TGTGCCAGCAAGGTACAGGGGGCGTCTGGCTACACCTTC.

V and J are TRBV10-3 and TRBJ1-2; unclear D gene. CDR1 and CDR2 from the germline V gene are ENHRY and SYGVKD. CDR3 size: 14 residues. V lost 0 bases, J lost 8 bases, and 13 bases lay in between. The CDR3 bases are TGTGCCATCAGTGAGTCGTATGGGGAAAGGGGCTACACCTTC. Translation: CAISESYGERGYTF.

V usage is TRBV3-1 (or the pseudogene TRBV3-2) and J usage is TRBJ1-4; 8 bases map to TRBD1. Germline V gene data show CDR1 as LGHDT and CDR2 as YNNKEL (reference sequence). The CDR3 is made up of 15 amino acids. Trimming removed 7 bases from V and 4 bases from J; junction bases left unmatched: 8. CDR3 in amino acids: CASTLADRDNEKLFF. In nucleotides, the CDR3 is TGTGCCAGCACCCTTGCGGACAGGGATAATGAAAAACTGTTTTTT.

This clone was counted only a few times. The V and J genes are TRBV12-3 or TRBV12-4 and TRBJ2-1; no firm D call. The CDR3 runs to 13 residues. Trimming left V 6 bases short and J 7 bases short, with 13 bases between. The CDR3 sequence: CASRNPEANEQFF. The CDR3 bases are TGTGCCAGCAGGAATCCAGAGGCAAATGAGCAGTTCTTC.

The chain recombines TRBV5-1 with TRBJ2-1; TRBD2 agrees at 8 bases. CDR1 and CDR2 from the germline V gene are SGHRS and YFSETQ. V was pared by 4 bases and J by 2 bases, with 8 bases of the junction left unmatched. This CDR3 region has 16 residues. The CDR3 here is CASSLKTSETYNEQFF. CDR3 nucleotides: TGCGCCAGCAGCCTGAAGACTAGCGAAACCTACAATGAGCAGTTCTTC.